Listed here are 4 T cell receptor beta chains from one sample, sequenced in a study of regulatory T cells in long-lasting Graves disease (dated by TCRdb to the early 2020s). The time point label corresponds to: persistent/refractory GD, antithyroid drugs over 5 years with positive TRAb. For both TCR sequencing and RNA sequencing, RNA was extracted from PBMCs using TRIzol. The library was obtained by multiplex PCR. Sequencing instrument: Illumina HiSeq 4000. iRepertoire HTBI primers and Arm-PCR amplification of CDR3 regions were used to construct TCR beta libraries. TCRdb itself trimmed the public reads at Q25 with fastp, ran MiXCR and retained productive beta chains. Each entry is one CDR3 protein sequence, shown with its most common DNA and genes. Here the sample has a few hundred thousand distinct CDR3 sequences; about 25% occur a single time. The top ten hold around 24% of the sample. The specimen comprised peripheral blood mononuclear cells (PBMCs), sampled when the disease was refractory, from a patient treated with antithyroid drugs. The source is a female donor with Graves disease.

This clonotype appeared a few times. The chain carries TRBV5-1 and TRBJ1-2; possibly TRBD1 for D (5 bases). Germline assignment: CDR1 SGHRS and CDR2 YFSETQ. The V end lost 1 base, the J end lost 8 bases, and 15 bases lay between the germline ends. This CDR3 has 14 residues. The CDR3 nucleotides read TGCGCCAGCAGCTTGTATGGGGCCCTGGGAGGCTACACCTTC. Its translation: CASSLYGALGGYTF.

For the CDR3, the DNA is TGTGCCAGCAGCCTTGGGGACAGGGGGCCCCGTGGCTACGAGCAGTACTTC. This translates into CASSLGDRGPRGYEQYF. V gene TRBV7-9 combines with J gene TRBJ2-7; 12 bases match TRBD1. This CDR3 region has 17 residues. V shed 5 bases, J shed 3 bases, and the junction held 11 bases outside the gene matches. Germline loops: CDR1 SEHNR, CDR2 FQNEAQ (reference sequence).

The rearrangement uses TRBV28 and TRBJ2-7; D uncertain. The CDR3 has 16 amino acids. V gave up 5 bases and J gave up 6 bases, with 23 bases separating them. Germline-derived CDR1 and CDR2 are MDHEN and SYDVKM. CDR3 amino acids: CASSASSRARTGEQYF. The CDR3 bases are TGTGCCAGCAGTGCCTCGTCCCGGGCCCGAACCGGCGAGCAGTACTTC.

The chain recombines TRBV28 with TRBJ1-3; D is unclear. Trimming cost V 5 bases and J 2 bases, with 19 bases left between them. The CDR3 totals 17 residues. Germline-derived CDR1 and CDR2 are MDHEN and SYDVKM. The DNA of the CDR3 is TGTGCCAGCAGTCCTTCACTTCCCCGTCGTACTGGAAACACCATATATTTT. Translating it yields CASSPSLPRRTGNTIYF.